Each of the 4 T cell receptor beta chains below was sequenced from the same sample in a study of T-cell memory formation after mild COVID-19. TCRdb re-analysed the 5' RACE reads in MiXCR, keeping a single row per CDR3 protein. The sample shows more than 400,000 distinct CDR3 sequences, about 20% of them seen only once. Sequenced: PBMCs or a T cell subset sorted from them (not recorded which). These receptor sequences come from an adult woman who had mild COVID-19 (a few samples of this study predate the infection). Cell type and time point are not known.

Ten or more counts support this clonotype. The chain employs TRBV7-2 and TRBJ2-7; TRBD1 is a possible D gene (6 bases). From germline, CDR1 is SGHTA and CDR2 FQGNSA. V lost 5 bases, J lost 0 bases, and 17 bases lay in between. The CDR3 spans 16 residues. For the CDR3, the DNA is TGTGCCAGCAGCCCTGTTGGGGGCGTAAGCTCCTACGAGCAGTACTTC. It translates to CASSPVGGVSSYEQYF. The variable domain in full, with the rest retrieved from reference TRBV7-2 and TRBJ2-7, is GAGVSQSPSNKVTEKGKDVELRCDPISGHTALYWYRQSLGQGLEFLIYFQGNSAPDKSGLPSDRFSAERTGGSVSTLTIQRTQQEDSAVYLCASSPVGGVSSYEQYFGPGTRLTVT.

V is TRBV20-1 and J is TRBJ1-6; D is perhaps TRBD1 (6 bases). Trimming removed 0 bases at V and 7 bases at J, with 16 bases between. This CDR3 contains 16 residues. Germline V gene sequence: CDR1 DFQATT, CDR2 SNEGSKA (reference sequence). The CDR3 nucleotides read TGCAGTGCTAGAGATCAACAGGGTACAACGAATTCACCCCTCCACTTT. Its translation is CSARDQQGTTNSPLHF.

V gene TRBV6-5 combines with J gene TRBJ2-2; D remains unclear. The CDR3 runs 13 residues. The V end lost 5 bases, the J end lost 6 bases, and 10 bases lay between the germline ends. Germline assignment: CDR1 MNHEY and CDR2 SVGAGI. The CDR3 sequence: CASSLDSSGELFF. The CDR3 DNA sequence: TGTGCCAGCAGTCTAGATTCTTCCGGGGAGCTGTTTTTT.

The rearrangement uses TRBV3-1 and TRBJ1-2, with 7 bases matching TRBD1. Germline V gene sequence: CDR1 LGHDT, CDR2 YNNKEL (reference sequence). J lost 2 bases, V lost 5 bases, and 2 bases had no gene match. CDR3 size: 13 residues. CDR3 region: CASSEDRNYGYTF. CDR3 bases: TGTGCCAGCAGCGAGGACAGGAACTATGGCTACACCTTC.